Following are 4 T cell receptor beta chains from one sample sequenced in a study of blood T cell repertoires in COVID-19 (dated by TCRdb to the early 2020s). To prepare the library, the immunoSEQ multiplex PCR assay was applied. The immuneACCESS repertoire file appears here via TCRdb, limited to in-frame rearrangements. These files lack a portion of the clones; in checked studies, under half of the deficit traces to unresolved V genes, and the cause of the others is not known. A total of about 120,000 clones appear in this sample, roughly two thirds of them only once. The top ten clones comprise 1.5% to 2% of the sample. Sequencing used peripheral blood. All receptors come from a woman in her seventies with acute or convalescent COVID-19.

This clone was recorded only once. V and J are TRBV20-1 and TRBJ2-3; D is possibly TRBD2 (6 bases). The CDR3 is 15 amino acids. V lost 3 bases and J 5 bases, leaving 18 bases between the germline ends. Germline assignment: CDR1 DFQATT and CDR2 SNEGSKA (reference sequence). The CDR3 sequence: CSASNSGGGEDTQYF. The CDR3 DNA follows: TGCAGTGCTAGTAACTCTGGCGGAGGGGAAGATACGCAGTATTTT.

The chain is built from TRBV4-2 and TRBJ2-1; 9 bases agree with TRBD2. CDR1 is LGHNA, CDR2 YNFKEQ, per germline. The CDR3 has 14 amino acids. V trimming: 0 bases; J trimming: 14 bases; junction bases outside the gene matches: 8. The CDR3 sequence: CASSQDLAGGPEFF. DNA for the CDR3: TGTGCCAGCAGCCAAGATCTGGCGGGAGGGCCAGAGTTCTTC.

This clone was recorded a few times. The chain is built from TRBV19 and TRBJ1-2; 10 bases align to TRBD1. The CDR3 sequence is 15 residues long. V lost 6 bases and J lost 3; bases outside the gene matches: 7. Looked up from germline, CDR1 is LNHDA and CDR2 is SQIVND (reference sequence). Here the CDR3 DNA reads TGTGCCAGTAGAGGAGGGGACAGGGGCGACTATGGCTACACCTTC. Amino acid sequence: CASRGGDRGDYGYTF.

This chain uses TRBV11-2 with TRBJ2-2; 10 nucleotides match TRBD1. Per germline, CDR1 SGHAT and CDR2 FQNNGV. The CDR3 is 15 amino acids. The V segment lost 5 bases and the J segment 8 bases; nucleotides outside the gene matches: 8. CDR3 nucleotide sequence: TGTGCCAGCAGCCTCCTCGGACAGGGGGTTGGGGAGCTGTTTTTT. Encoded protein: CASSLLGQGVGELFF.